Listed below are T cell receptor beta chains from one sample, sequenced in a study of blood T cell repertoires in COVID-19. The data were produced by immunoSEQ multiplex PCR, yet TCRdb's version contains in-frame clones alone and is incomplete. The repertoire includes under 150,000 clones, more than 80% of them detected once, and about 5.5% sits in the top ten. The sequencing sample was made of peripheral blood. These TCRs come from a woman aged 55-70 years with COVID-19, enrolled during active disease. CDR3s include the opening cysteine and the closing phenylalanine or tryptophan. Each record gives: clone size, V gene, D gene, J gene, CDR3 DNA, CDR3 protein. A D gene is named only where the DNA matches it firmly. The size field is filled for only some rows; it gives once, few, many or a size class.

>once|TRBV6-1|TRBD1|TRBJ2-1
TGTGCCAGCAGTGAAGTGGGGACAGGGGTGAATGAGCAGTTCTTC
CASSEVGTGVNEQFF
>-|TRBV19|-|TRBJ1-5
TGTGCCAGTAGTATTCAGGGGCCTCAGCCCCAGCATTTT
CASSIQGPQPQHF
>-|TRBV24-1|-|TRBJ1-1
TGTGCCACCAGTGCCGGGGAGCTAACTTTCTTT
CATSAGELTFF
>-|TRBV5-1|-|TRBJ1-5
TGCGCCAGCAGCTCGACAGGAGTCAATCAGCCCCAGCATTTT
CASSSTGVNQPQHF
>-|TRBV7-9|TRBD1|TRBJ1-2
TGTGCCAGCACCGGGACGAGGGGACAGGGGGGTGGCTACACCTTC
CASTGTRGQGGGYTF
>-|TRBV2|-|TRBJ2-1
TGTGCCAGCGATCCGGGACACCCGTACAATGAGCAGTTCTTC
CASDPGHPYNEQFF
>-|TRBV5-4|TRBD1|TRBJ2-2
TGTGCCAGCAGGGACAGGGGGAGGAACACCGGGGAGCTGTTTTTT
CASRDRGRNTGELFF
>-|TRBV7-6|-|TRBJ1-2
TGTGCCAGCAGCTTACTGACAGATAACTATGGCTACACCTTC
CASSLLTDNYGYTF
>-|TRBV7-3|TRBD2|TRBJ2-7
TGTGCCAGCAGCCCGACTAGCGGGGGGGCTCGCGAGCAGTACTTC
CASSPTSGGAREQYF
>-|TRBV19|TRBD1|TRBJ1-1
TGTGCCAGTAGCCGGGACAGCTACAACACTGAAGCTTTCTTT
CASSRDSYNTEAFF
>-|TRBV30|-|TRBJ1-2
TGTGCCTGGGGGGCAGGGCCTACCTATGGCTACACCTTC
CAWGAGPTYGYTF
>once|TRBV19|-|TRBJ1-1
TGTGCCAGCCTCCCAGGGTGGAACACTGAAGCTTTCTTT
CASLPGWNTEAFF
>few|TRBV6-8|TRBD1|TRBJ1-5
TGTGCCAGCAGTTACGGAAGAGGGGGCGGCAATCAGCCCCAGCATTTT
CASSYGRGGGNQPQHF
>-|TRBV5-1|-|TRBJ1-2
TGCGCCAGCAGCTTGGGAGTGGAGGGAATCTATGGCTACACCTTC
CASSLGVEGIYGYTF
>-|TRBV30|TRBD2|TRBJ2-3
TGTGCCTGGTACTTAGCGGGTACGCAGTATTTT
CAWYLAGTQYF
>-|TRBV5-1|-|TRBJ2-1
TGCGCCAGCAAATTTCCGTCGATGGCAGGGGCCAACAATGAGCAGTTCTTC
CASKFPSMAGANNEQFF
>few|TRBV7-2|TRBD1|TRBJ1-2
TGTGCCAGCAGCTCATATGGACAGGCGAACTATGGCTACACCTTC
CASSSYGQANYGYTF
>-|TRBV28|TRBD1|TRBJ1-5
TGTGCCAGCAGGGCAGGACAGGGCTGGGGGAATCAGCCCCAGCATTTT
CASRAGQGWGNQPQHF
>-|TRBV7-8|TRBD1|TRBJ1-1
TGTGCCAGCAGCTTTCTACAGGGGTTTATTACTGAAGCTTTCTTT
CASSFLQGFITEAFF
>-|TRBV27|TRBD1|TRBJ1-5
TGTGCCAGCAGTCGACAGGGGTGGGATCAGCCCCAGCATTTT
CASSRQGWDQPQHF
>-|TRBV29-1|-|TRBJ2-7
TGCAGCGTTGTTTTCGACGAGCAGTACTTC
CSVVFDEQYF
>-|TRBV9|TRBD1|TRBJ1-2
TGTGCCAGCAGCGTAGTTTTCGGACAGGGCCTGAATGGCTACACCTTC
CASSVVFGQGLNGYTF
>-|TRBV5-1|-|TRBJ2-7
TGCGCCAGCAGCCCTTTGTCAGGAACTAGCATCTCCTACGAGCAGTACTTC
CASSPLSGTSISYEQYF
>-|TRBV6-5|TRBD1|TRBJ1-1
TGTGCCAGCAGTTATAGACAGGGGGCCGTGAACACTGAAGCTTTCTTT
CASSYRQGAVNTEAFF
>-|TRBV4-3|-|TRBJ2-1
TGCGCCAGCAGCCAAGACCCGTCCTGGGGGGATGAGCAGTTCTTC
CASSQDPSWGDEQFF
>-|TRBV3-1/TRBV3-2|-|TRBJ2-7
TGTGCCAGCAGCCAAGTCGCAGGGCCCTACGAGCAGTACTTC
CASSQVAGPYEQYF
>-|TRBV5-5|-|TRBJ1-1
TGTGCCAGCAGCTTGGGCCCAGGGGAAATGAACACTGAAGCTTTCTTT
CASSLGPGEMNTEAFF
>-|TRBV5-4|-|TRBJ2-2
TGTGCCAGCAGCTTGGAAGCGGGTACCGGGGAGCTGTTTTTT
CASSLEAGTGELFF
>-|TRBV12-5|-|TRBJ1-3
TGTGCTAGTGGGCCGCAGGGGTTTGGAAACACCATATATTTT
CASGPQGFGNTIYF
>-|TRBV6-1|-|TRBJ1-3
TGTGCCAGCAGTGATACAGGGCGTTCCGGAAACACCATATATTTT
CASSDTGRSGNTIYF
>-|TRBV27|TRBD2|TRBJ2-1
TGTGCCAGCAGTTTAGAGGCTAGCGGGGGGCGATACAATGAGCAGTTCTTC
CASSLEASGGRYNEQFF
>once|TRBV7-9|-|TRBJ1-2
TGTGCCAGCAGCTCTGACAGAAATTCTAACTATGGCTACACCTTC
CASSSDRNSNYGYTF
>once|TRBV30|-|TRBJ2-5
TGTGCCTGGAGTAGATGGGCTAGCGAGGATCCGGGACAAGAGACCCAGTACTTC
CAWSRWASEDPGQETQYF
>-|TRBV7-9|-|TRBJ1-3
TGTGCCAGCAGCTTATCCCTCTCTGGAAACACCATATATTTT
CASSLSLSGNTIYF
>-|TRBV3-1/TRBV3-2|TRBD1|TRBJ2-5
TGTGCCAGCAGCCCTGACGGGACAGTGCCAGAGACCCAGTACTTC
CASSPDGTVPETQYF
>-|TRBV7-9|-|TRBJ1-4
TGTGCCAGCAGCTACGGGACAACAACTAATGAAAAACTGTTTTTT
CASSYGTTTNEKLFF
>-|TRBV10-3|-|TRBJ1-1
TGTGCCTCTGGGGGCCGGAACACTGAAGCTTTCTTT
CASGGRNTEAFF
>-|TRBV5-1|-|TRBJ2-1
TGCGCCAGCAGCTGGACAATTCACAATGAGCAGTTCTTC
CASSWTIHNEQFF
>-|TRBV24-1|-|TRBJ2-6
TGTGCCACCAGTGATCCGTCTAGCTCAGACTCTGGGGCCAACGTCCTGACTTTC
CATSDPSSSDSGANVLTF